This is a list of T cell receptor beta chains from one sample in a study of T cell changes during pregnancy in multiple sclerosis. The assay was immunoSEQ multiplex PCR, and TCRdb's table has in-frame clones only and misses some. Among about 100,000 clones listed, 80% to 95% were seen once. The starting material was peripheral blood, obtained in the second trimester of pregnancy. The receptors shown here come from a female donor with multiple sclerosis, enrolled in a pregnancy study. Each CDR3 is given with its conserved first and last residue. D genes are given only for firm matches. Not all rows give a size; the values are once, few, many and, for expanded clones, a class.

14 | TRBJ2-5 | TRBD1 | . | TRBV28 | TGTGCCAGCAGTTTAAGACAGGGGATAGAGACCCAGTACTTC | CASSLRQGIETQYF
16 | TRBJ2-1 | TRBD2 | . | TRBV11-2 | TGTGCCAGCAGCTTACTTAGCGGGAGCCACGGCAATGAGCAGTTCTTC | CASSLLSGSHGNEQFF
16 | TRBJ2-1 | . | . | TRBV2 | TGTGCCAGCAGTGAAGCGCGAGGGAGGGGGAACAATGAGCAGTTCTTC | CASSEARGRGNNEQFF
15 | TRBJ2-1 | . | . | TRBV19 | TGTGCCAGTAGTACGCGAAGATTCTCCTACAATGAGCAGTTCTTC | CASSTRRFSYNEQFF
16 | TRBJ2-2 | TRBD2 | . | TRBV5-6 | TGTGCCAGCAGCTTTTTGACTAGCATTTACACCGGGGAGCTGTTTTTT | CASSFLTSIYTGELFF
14 | TRBJ2-3 | . | once | TRBV9 | TGTGCCAGCAGCCCTGGAGCTAGCACAGATACGCAGTATTTT | CASSPGASTDTQYF
15 | TRBJ2-7 | TRBD2 | . | TRBV19 | TGTGCCAGTAGTTCGGGAGCGGGAGTTTTGTACGAGCAGTACTTC | CASSSGAGVLYEQYF
17 | TRBJ2-3 | TRBD1 | . | TRBV5-4 | TGTGCCAGCAGCCTCCCCGGAGTGGCAGGGGGCGCGGGTACGCAGTATTTT | CASSLPGVAGGAGTQYF
12 | TRBJ2-7 | . | . | TRBV30 | TGTGCCTGGTCGAAGGGAGACCAGGCACAGTACTTC | CAWSKGDQAQYF
15 | TRBJ2-1 | TRBD1 | . | TRBV5-6 | TGTGCCAGCAGCTTGCGTTGGACAGGGGAGCGTGAGCAGTTCTTC | CASSLRWTGEREQFF
15 | TRBJ2-4 | TRBD1 | . | TRBV4-3 | TGCGCCAGCAGCCGAACAGGGGATGCCAAAAACATTCAGTACTTC | CASSRTGDAKNIQYF
14 | TRBJ2-1 | . | . | TRBV27 | TGTGCCAGCAGTAGCGGGTGGTCCTACAATGAGCAGTTCTTC | CASSSGWSYNEQFF
13 | TRBJ1-2 | . | once | TRBV5-1 | TGCGCCAGCAGCAGGATCCAGGGCTATGGCTACACCTTC | CASSRIQGYGYTF
16 | TRBJ2-2 | TRBD1 | . | TRBV5-6 | TGTGCCAGCAGCTTGGCACAGGGGATTGGTACCGGGGAGCTGTTTTTT | CASSLAQGIGTGELFF
16 | TRBJ2-2 | TRBD1 | . | TRBV9 | TGTGCCAGCAGCGGACAGGGTGGTATTGCGGCCGGGGAGCTGTTTTTT | CASSGQGGIAAGELFF
13 | TRBJ1-1 | . | few | TRBV27 | TGTGCCAGCAGATACACACGGAACACTGAAGCTTTCTTT | CASRYTRNTEAFF
16 | TRBJ2-7 | TRBD2 | . | TRBV6-5 | TGTGCCAGCAGTTATTTTGGACTAGCGGGATACTACGAGCAGTACTTC | CASSYFGLAGYYEQYF
15 | TRBJ2-2 | TRBD2 | . | TRBV19 | TGTGCCAGTACCCACGGGGGGTCACGCACCGGGGAGCTGTTTTTT | CASTHGGSRTGELFF
15 | TRBJ1-4 | . | few | TRBV19 | TGTGCCAGTAGTAAAGCCCACCGAAATAATGAAAAACTGTTTTTT | CASSKAHRNNEKLFF
14 | TRBJ1-2 | TRBD1 | . | TRBV11-3 | TGTGCCAGCACCGACAGACAGGGCGACTATGGCTACACCTTC | CASTDRQGDYGYTF
17 | TRBJ1-4 | TRBD1 | . | TRBV14 | TGTGCCAGCAGCCAAGGGCCCGGGACAGCCGGAAATGAAAAACTGTTTTTT | CASSQGPGTAGNEKLFF
15 | TRBJ2-1 | TRBD1 | . | TRBV19 | TGTGCCAGTAGTAGGGTGACAGGGGCCTACAATGAGCAGTTCTTC | CASSRVTGAYNEQFF
14 | TRBJ2-7 | . | . | TRBV19 | TGTGCCAGTAGTATCGTGGCGGGGTCCTACGAGCAGTACTTC | CASSIVAGSYEQYF
15 | TRBJ1-4 | TRBD1 | . | TRBV7-6 | TGTGCCAGCAGCGACGGGACAGGGCAGAATGAAAAACTGTTTTTT | CASSDGTGQNEKLFF
15 | TRBJ1-5 | . | . | TRBV6-6 | TGTGCCAGCAGGGACAAACAGCGAACCAATCAGCCCCAGCATTTT | CASRDKQRTNQPQHF
16 | TRBJ1-5 | TRBD1 | . | TRBV5-5 | TGTGCCAGCAGGTCGACCGGGACAGGGGATGGTCAGCCCCAGCATTTT | CASRSTGTGDGQPQHF
15 | TRBJ1-4 | . | . | TRBV19 | TGTGCCAGTAGTATAGGGGGCCTTCTACGTGAAAAACTGTTTTTT | CASSIGGLLREKLFF
14 | TRBJ2-7 | . | . | TRBV7-2 | TGTGCCAGCAGCTTAGGCCCACAGGGCTACGAGCAGTACTTC | CASSLGPQGYEQYF
15 | TRBJ2-2 | . | . | TRBV2 | TGTGCCAGCGTGGAACAGGGCATCGTAGGCGGGGAGCTGTTTTTT | CASVEQGIVGGELFF
16 | TRBJ2-7 | TRBD2 | . | TRBV4-2 | TGTGCCAGCAGCCAAGAGGGGGGACTAGGGGTAGGCGAGCAGTACTTC | CASSQEGGLGVGEQYF
13 | TRBJ1-3 | . | . | TRBV7-9 | TGTGCCAGCAGCACAGGGTTGGGAAACACCATATATTTT | CASSTGLGNTIYF
17 | TRBJ2-2 | TRBD2 | few | TRBV7-6 | TGTGCCAGCAGGACGGGACTAGCGGGTACGAATACCGGGGAGCTGTTTTTT | CASRTGLAGTNTGELFF
15 | TRBJ1-2 | TRBD1 | . | TRBV2 | TGTGCCAGCAGTGGGACAGGGGGTTCGAACTATGGCTACACCTTC | CASSGTGGSNYGYTF
14 | TRBJ2-5 | . | . | TRBV2 | TGTGCCAGCAGTGGCCGACAGTCTGAAGAGACCCAGTACTTC | CASSGRQSEETQYF
15 | TRBJ2-1 | . | . | TRBV7-3 | TGTGCCAGCAGCTTAACTGGGGGGTCCTACAATGAGCAGTTCTTC | CASSLTGGSYNEQFF
13 | TRBJ2-5 | TRBD2 | . | TRBV19 | TGTGCCAGTAGCCCAGCGGGAGTGGAGACCCAGTACTTC | CASSPAGVETQYF
15 | TRBJ1-3 | . | . | TRBV27 | TGTGCCAGCAGTTTGATAGGGGGCTCTGGAAACACCATATATTTT | CASSLIGGSGNTIYF
14 | TRBJ1-5 | . | . | TRBV30 | TGTGCCTGGAGTGCGACTAAACAGGGCCAGCCCCAGCATTTT | CAWSATKQGQPQHF
15 | TRBJ1-1 | . | . | TRBV5-1 | TGCGCCAGCAGCTTGGCGGGGACTGTGAACACTGAAGCTTTCTTT | CASSLAGTVNTEAFF
14 | TRBJ1-4 | TRBD1 | . | TRBV28 | TGTGCCAGCAGAATCGGGACAGACAATGAAAAACTGTTTTTT | CASRIGTDNEKLFF
13 | TRBJ2-1 | TRBD2 | . | TRBV5-1 | TGCGCCAGCAGCTTGGCGGCTAGCGGGAGTCAGTTCTTC | CASSLAASGSQFF
13 | TRBJ1-1 | . | . | TRBV2 | TGTGCCAGCAGTTCGGACAGAAACACTGAAGCTTTCTTT | CASSSDRNTEAFF
14 | TRBJ2-7 | TRBD2 | . | TRBV13 | TGTGCCAGCAGCCATAGCGGGAGAGGGTACGAGCAGTACTTC | CASSHSGRGYEQYF
15 | TRBJ2-5 | . | . | TRBV9 | TGTGCCAGCAGTACTGGGGGCGGGGAGGGGGAGACCCAGTACTTC | CASSTGGGEGETQYF
15 | TRBJ1-2 | . | . | TRBV28 | TGTGCCAGCGGCATAAACAAGGACACGGGCTATGGCTACACCTTC | CASGINKDTGYGYTF
13 | TRBJ2-3 | . | . | TRBV28 | TGTGCCAGCAGTTTATCGGAGGGGAATACGCAGTATTTT | CASSLSEGNTQYF
14 | TRBJ2-7 | TRBD1 | . | TRBV5-1 | TGCGCCAGCAGCTCCCGGGACAGGGGTTACGAGCAGTACTTC | CASSSRDRGYEQYF
14 | TRBJ2-7 | . | . | TRBV5-1 | TGCGCCAGCAGCGGTCATGGACAGCACTACGAGCAGTACTTC | CASSGHGQHYEQYF
13 | TRBJ2-4 | TRBD2 | . | TRBV10-3 | TGTGCCATCAGTTCTCCGGGACTATTCATTCAGTACTTC | CAISSPGLFIQYF
13 | TRBJ2-7 | TRBD1 | . | TRBV23-1 | TGCGCCAGGACGCCGGGACAGGGGGTTAAGGTATACTTC | CARTPGQGVKVYF
17 | TRBJ2-7 | TRBD2 | . | TRBV5-1 | TGCGCCAGCAGCTTTTTCCCACCACCGGGACTAGTTGACGAGCAGTACTTC | CASSFFPPPGLVDEQYF